The present TCR beta chain was sequenced within a study of long-term antiretroviral therapy in people with HIV (dated by TCRdb to between 2021 and 2022). Turning to the overall study: The earliest samples were collected approximately a decade before the 2015 WHO recommendation for immediate ART, a period when ART was typically delayed until CD4 counts fell. A total of 150 to 200 cryopreserved PBMC samples came from roughly 30 adults with confirmed HIV infection and were collected serially over a mean of roughly 6 years (range 1-12). Of the roughly 27 participants with HIV, approximately twelve were female. No cross-contamination during QIAcube processing turned up in test extractions that ran a monoclonal T-cell line alongside some 34 polyclonal samples. This retrospective serial study examined whether starting ART and sustained HIV suppression were associated with changes in the composition and diversity of the TRB repertoire in peripheral blood. Beyond this particular receptor, the publication reports: ART initiation was associated with a significant increase in TRB diversity, but diversity stayed significantly below transplant donor controls even after long-term ART. The samples span the years 2004 to 2017, and the ART regimens used at that time may not be as effective as current regimens. Compared with controls, HIV repertoires had narrower CDR3 length ranges, and the network structure pointed to an antigen-experienced repertoire that shifted only slightly toward naive after ART. Unsorted PBMC were profiled instead of sorted CD4+ and CD8+ T cells because pre-ART samples had limited cell numbers. Inferences about post-ART repertoire changes are limited because no data were available on ART adherence, viral resistance or therapy changes. Since PBMC availability was limited, sequencing covered only the TCR beta chain, with no alpha chain pairing. The repertoire was dominated across all time points by expanded TRB clones identified before ART initiation, although this dominance was seen to fluctuate and to decrease in many PLHIV after ART.

The immunoSEQ hsTCRB v3.0 assay was used at survey level resolution for TRB variable region sequencing. The target sequencing depth for TRB was roughly 40,000-50,000 T-cell genomes per sample. An Illumina MiSeq with a v3 150-cycle kit was used to sequence the pooled TRB libraries. The source study handled its data this way. Repertoire analysis was run in R within a reproducible Nextflow workflow that covered QC, data transformation and analysis. LymphoSeq2, an R package for exploring AIRR-Seq data, was used to implement custom analyses. A few samples that yielded fewer than 5000 total TRB sequences were excluded, so that around 190 HIV repertoires were analyzed. Among the 180 or so HIV repertoires that were kept, around 60 were collected before ART initiation and 120 to 140 were collected after ART initiation. Repertoires were downsampled to 5000 TRB nucleotide sequences, and summary statistics were averaged over 100 downsampling iterations. The analysis kept only TRB sequences whose CDR3 regions were at least seven amino acids long. Two measures captured diversity: a Shannon entropy-derived clonality score and the Gini coefficient. In the repertoire networks, any two of the top 5000 CDR3 amino acid sequences were linked whenever the two sequences differed by an edit distance of one. GLIPH2 predicted antigen specificity groups and MHC restriction for TRB CDR3 amino acid sequences. CDR3 amino acid sequences were matched against VDJdb and McPAS-TCR to flag known CMV, EBV, HIV or tissue antigen associations. Pre-ART, post-ART and control groups were compared with Wilcoxon signed-rank tests and Holm-Bonferroni correction. Held by TCRdb, this immuneACCESS table contains in-frame sequences only and omits some clones. Under half of the omission traces to an unresolved V gene where checked; the cause of the rest is unknown. V and J calls and clone size come straight from that table; D and trimming were deduced from the DNA. The sample table shows roughly 28,000 clones, and approximately 90% are seen once. The ten largest make up 3.6% of the sample.

Participants were included only if at least one PBMC sample before ART initiation and at least two post-ART samples were available. All participants with HIV were treated in the United States of America. Before DNA extraction, cryopreserved samples of roughly 0.95-10 million PBMC were thawed and washed. At the time of the earliest PBMC sample, participants with HIV were aged between roughly 20 and 55 years. Per participant, PBMC samples came from 1-4 timepoints prior to ART initiation and 2-8 timepoints following ART initiation, for a median of 7 samples. For every participant, serial HIV viral load, CD4+ T-cell count, ART history and demographic data were obtained. A Qiagen kit on a QIAcube was used to extract genomic DNA from unsorted PBMC, with samples processed in batches of 12. V was cut back by 0 bases and J by 5 bases, leaving a gap of 13 bases between them. CDR1 is given as SGHTA and CDR2 as FQGNSA, both from the germline V gene. CDR3 length: 15 amino acids, cysteine to phenylalanine. The only DNA kept is the CDR3, 45 bases in frame from the first base.

Comments on this clone: Its antigen is still unknown. No much larger clonotype is one base removed from it; base qualities were not supplied.

The material was unsorted PBMCs, obtained 1.8 years after starting antiretroviral therapy. This receptor was taken from a woman in her late teens or twenties with HIV. The rearranged segments are TRBV7-2 and TRBJ1-1; there is no confident call for the D gene. The CDR3 reads as follows: CASSLAKGPKTEAFF. The DNA is as follows: TGTGCCAGCAGCTTAGCTAAAGGGCCTAAGACTGAAGCTTTCTTT.